This T cell receptor (beta chain) was sequenced in a study of blood T cell repertoires in COVID-19 (dated by TCRdb to 2018 to 2020). For context, the study as a whole: Samples from collaborators originated in the United States, Italy and Spain and spanned both the acute and convalescent phases of COVID-19. Samples were obtained from the ongoing ImmuneRACE study (first 160 participants) and from approximately 1,200 subjects provided by 6 global collaborators. Nearly every sample came with metadata listing a de-identified subject ID, COVID-19 status, age in years and sex. HLA class I and class II types, where available, came from metadata supplied by the sample provider rather than from assay-based typing. The repertoires were released in a freely available public database intended as a resource for research on the immune response to SARS-CoV-2. Subjects who had been exposed to COVID-19, were actively infected with it, or had recovered from it provided the deeply sampled blood TCRbeta repertoires that made up the dataset. The material from the prospective study consisted of cDNA or gDNA derived from T cells, B-cell-depleted T cells, or PBMCs.

TCRbeta CDR3 regions were amplified from genomic DNA using the immunoSEQ Assay, a bias-controlled multiplex PCR. The authors processed their data as follows. The number of nucleated cells in each sample was estimated from the amplification of reference gene primers within the assay. To quantify the absolute abundance of each unique TCRbeta CDR3 rearrangement, sequence reads were collapsed and filtered. Productive Simpson clonality was computed per sample as the square root of Simpson's diversity index over productive rearrangements. Here the immuneACCESS table is served through TCRdb, limited to in-frame sequences with V and J called. Missing clones are a known gap in these copies; in checked studies unresolved V genes cover under half, and the rest lacks a known reason. V and J calls and clone size are given by that table; D and trimming were obtained from the DNA. For this sample there are approximately 380,000 clones; about 89% appear just once. The ten most abundant clones make up around 0.94% of the sample.

Via the germline V gene, CDR1 is SGHTA and CDR2 FQGTGA. Trimming costs V 6 bases and J 8 bases, and their ends lie 16 bases apart. From cysteine to phenylalanine, the CDR3 is 13 amino acids long. The kept DNA is CDR3 alone, 39 bases in frame from the first base. Results the study describes overall, beyond this receptor: How much clinical and demographic metadata was included differed by source and by participant, and the metadata was provided uncurated.

Participants in the prospective study were aged roughly 18 to 100 years, lived in some 24 United States geographic areas, and enrolled through a virtual design. In the prospective study, participants were assigned to cohorts based on the clinical history participants reported in a screening survey and a study questionnaire. Exposed participants had been in contact with someone with a PCR-confirmed or clinician-diagnosed COVID-19 case within 2 weeks of study entry. Mobile phlebotomists in the prospective study collected whole blood, serum and a nasopharyngeal or oropharyngeal swab from every participant. Additional blood draws and questionnaires over an approximately 2-month period could optionally be provided by prospective study participants. Before DNA extraction, blood samples from the prospective study were shipped at room temperature or frozen. As to this clone: Its recognized antigen is unknown. Within one base of it there is no much larger clone, and no base qualities were kept.

Specimen: PBMCs or T cells enriched from blood (not recorded which). The receptor was isolated from a woman aged 40 to 50 who had been exposed to COVID-19. The chain is encoded by TRBV7-3 joined to TRBJ1-2; TRBD1 is a possible D gene, resting on 6 matching bases. The bases read TGTGCCAGCAGTTCTGGGACATATTCAGGCTACACCTTC. This gives the protein CASSSGTYSGYTF.